What follows are 23 T cell receptor beta chains derived from one specimen sequenced in a study of T cell repertoires in cytomegalovirus infection. MiXCR, applied by TCRdb to the reads, yields one record per CDR3 protein. This repertoire shows approximately 180,000 distinct CDR3 sequences, roughly a fifth found once; its top ten account for about 3%. The sample consisted of PBMCs. Receptors were obtained from a human donor in good health (CMV status not recorded). Some clones in this sample may be carry-over from other donors' samples.

The chain couples TRBV12-3 or TRBV12-4 to TRBJ2-5; D assignment may be TRBD1 or TRBD2 (5 bases each). Trimming shortened V by 5 bases and J by 5 bases, and 15 bases separated the two germline ends. The CDR3 runs 14 residues. Written as DNA, the CDR3 is TGTGCCAGCAGTGAGGGACCGACGGAGGAGACCCAGTACTTC. Amino acid sequence: CASSEGPTEETQYF.

This clonotype was seen more than once but under ten times. The rearrangement joins TRBV5-4 to TRBJ1-1; TRBD1 is a possible D gene (6 bases). Per the germline V gene, CDR1 is SGHNT and CDR2 is YYREEE (reference sequence). There are 14 residues in the CDR3. Trimming stripped 4 bases from V and 8 bases from J, with 18 bases between. The CDR3 nucleotides read TGTGCCAGCAGCCGGGGGGGGGGCTTCGAGGAAGCTTTCTTT. The encoded protein is CASSRGGGFEEAFF.

There are many counts of this clonotype. This chain connects TRBV7-2 to TRBJ1-5, with 9 bases lining up with TRBD1. Germline CDR1 and CDR2: SGHTA and FQGNSA. The ends lost 3 bases at V and 6 bases at J; junction bases unmatched: 9. The CDR3 consists of 16 residues. The CDR3 reads CASSFVDRGVTQPQHF. The CDR3 DNA follows: TGTGCCAGCAGCTTTGTGGACAGGGGAGTTACTCAGCCCCAGCATTTT.

This clonotype was detected ten times or more. The chain joins TRBV7-2 to TRBJ1-2; possible D gene TRBD1, 6 bases. This CDR3 spans 14 amino acids. V dropped 5 bases and J dropped 8 bases, with 18 bases sitting between them. The germline V gene has CDR1 SGHTA and CDR2 FQGNSA. DNA for the CDR3: TGTGCCAGCAGCCCTAGCCTGCACAGGGAAGGCTACACCTTC. Translating gives CASSPSLHREGYTF.

This clonotype was seen only a few times. The chain is built from TRBV29-1 and TRBJ2-2, with TRBD1 matching 7 bases. Trimming removed 3 bases from V and 6 bases from J; junction bases left unmatched: 7. The length of the CDR3 is 14 residues. CDR1 and CDR2 (germline): SQVTM, ANQGSEA. The CDR3 bases are TGCAGCGTTGAGGGCAGGGGGTTTCCCGGGGAGCTGTTTTTT. Protein: CSVEGRGFPGELFF.

Ten or more counts support this clonotype. The V call is TRBV7-2, the J call TRBJ2-3; tentatively, D is TRBD2 (6 bases). The germline gives CDR1 SGHTA, CDR2 FQGNSA. CDR3 length: 15 amino acids. The ends were cut back, 0 bases at V and 1 base at J, with 8 bases in the middle. The CDR3 DNA follows: TGTGCCAGCAGCTTAGCCCAGCGGGGCACAGATACGCAGTATTTT. Residues: CASSLAQRGTDTQYF.

This clonotype was seen repeatedly, ten times or more. The V and J genes are TRBV7-2 and TRBJ2-2; perhaps TRBD2 as D (7 bases). The germline V gene has CDR1 SGHTA and CDR2 FQGNSA. V was shortened by 6 bases and J by 4 bases, with 15 bases between the two germline ends. The CDR3 has 15 amino acids. The CDR3: CASRPRGGTTGELFF. The DNA for the CDR3 is TGTGCCAGCAGGCCCAGGGGAGGGACCACCGGGGAGCTGTTTTTT.

J is TRBJ2-4 and V is TRBV11-3; the match to TRBD1 covers 11 bases. The CDR3 contains 18 residues. The germline V gene encodes CDR1 SGHNT and CDR2 YENEEA. The V and J ends lost 5 bases and 1 base, in that order; junction bases with no gene match: 10. DNA of the CDR3: TGTGCCAGCAGCGTCAAGGACAGGGGGCCAGGGGCCAAAAACATTCAGTACTTC. Translation gives CASSVKDRGPGAKNIQYF.

The rearrangement links TRBV7-3 to TRBJ2-2; D may correspond to TRBD1 or TRBD2 (5 bases each). This CDR3 has 13 amino acids. CDR1 is SGHTA and CDR2 is FQGTGA in the germline V gene. Between the trimmed V and J ends, which lost 3 bases and 7 bases, there was a span of 9 bases. The CDR3 protein is CASSLGTGGELFF. DNA of the CDR3: TGTGCCAGCAGCTTGGGGACCGGCGGGGAGCTGTTTTTT.

The gene calls are TRBV6-2 or TRBV6-3 and TRBJ2-2, with 8 positions matching TRBD2. The germline gives CDR1 MNHEY, CDR2 SVGEGT. The CDR3 consists of 13 residues. V shed 5 bases, J shed 13 bases, and the junction held 9 bases outside the gene matches. DNA of the CDR3: TGTGCCAGCAGTCCCCGGGAGGGGCAGGGGCTGTTTTTT. It translates to CASSPREGQGLFF.

This clonotype turned up a few times. V is TRBV15 and J is TRBJ1-2; TRBD1 might be the D (5 bases). The V gene lost 5 bases and the J gene lost 4 bases, with 8 bases spanning the gap. The germline CDR1 and CDR2 sequences are LNHNV and YYDKDF (reference sequence). The CDR3 has 12 amino acids. The CDR3 nucleotides read TGTGCCACCAGCGGGGCGGGCTATGGCTACACCTTC. Protein: CATSGAGYGYTF.

A few counts support this clonotype. This chain joins TRBV15 and TRBJ1-1, with D perhaps TRBD1 (5 bases). CDR1 is LNHNV and CDR2 is YYDKDF in the germline V gene (reference sequence). The CDR3 extends over 15 amino acids. The V end lost 1 base, the J end lost 1 base, and 10 bases lay between the germline ends. The CDR3 region is CATSRVSGENTEAFF. The CDR3 region has the DNA TGTGCCACCAGCAGAGTCTCGGGGGAGAACACTGAAGCTTTCTTT.

This clonotype was detected ten times or more. The chain is built from TRBV11-1 and TRBJ2-3; D is ambiguous. Trimming left V 3 bases short and J 0 bases short, with 4 bases between. CDR3 length: 13 amino acids. The germline gives CDR1 SGHAT, CDR2 FQDESV (reference sequence). This chain's CDR3 is CASSLGSTDTQYF. CDR3 in DNA: TGTGCCAGCAGCTTGGGGAGCACAGATACGCAGTATTTT.

Ten or more counts support this clonotype. The chain is built from TRBV7-2 and TRBJ2-1; 12 bases are a match to TRBD1. The germline V gene has CDR1 SGHTA and CDR2 FQGNSA. The length of the CDR3 is 14 residues. Trimming took 8 bases from V and 9 from J; bases not matched to a gene: 8. As DNA, the CDR3 is TGTGCCAGCCTCCGGGACAGGGGGCGATTTGAGCAGTTCTTC. It codes for CASLRDRGRFEQFF.

There are many counts of this clonotype. In DNA, the CDR3 is TGTGCCAGCAGCTTAGCGGGGTGGGGGCAGCCCCAGCATTTT. This translates into CASSLAGWGQPQHF. The chain combines TRBV7-2 with TRBJ1-5; TRBD1 might be the D (5 bases). V gave up 0 bases and J gave up 7 bases, with 10 bases separating them. Germline V gives CDR1 SGHTA, CDR2 FQGNSA. The CDR3 is made up of 14 amino acids. Based on the CDR3 plus reference TRBV7-2 and TRBJ1-5, the full variable domain is GAGVSQSPSNKVTEKGKDVELRCDPISGHTALYWYRQSLGQGLEFLIYFQGNSAPDKSGLPSDRFSAERTGGSVSTLTIQRTQQEDSAVYLCASSLAGWGQPQHFGDGTRLSIL.

This clonotype was observed a few times. This chain connects TRBV11-3 to TRBJ2-2; 12 bases line up with TRBD2. Germline CDR1 is SGHNT and CDR2 is YENEEA. Losses at the gene ends were 5 bases for V and 6 bases for J; bases not matched to a gene: 4. This CDR3 spans 15 amino acids. The CDR3 DNA is TGTGCCAGCAGCCAGACTAGCGGGGGAGCCGGGGAGCTGTTTTTT. It is translated as CASSQTSGGAGELFF.

In the case of this clonotype: Since a much larger clone is just one base distant, this may be a read error. The J gene is TRBJ1-1, the V gene TRBV7-2, with D possibly matching TRBD1 (5 bases). CDR3 length: 16 amino acids. In germline, CDR1 is SGHTA, CDR2 FQGNSA. CDR3 bases: TGTGCCAGCAGCTTAGGAGAGGGGAGGTGGAGCACTGGAGCTTTCTTT. It yields the protein CASSLGEGRWSTGAFF.

The chain is built from TRBV5-1 and TRBJ2-7, with D possibly being TRBD1 (6 bases). Germline V gene lookup returns CDR1 SGHRS and CDR2 YFSETQ. The V end lost 0 bases, the J end lost 4 bases, and 17 bases lay between the germline ends. CDR3 size: 16 residues. The CDR3 spells CASSLAGQWLGYEQYF. As DNA, the CDR3 is TGCGCCAGCAGCTTGGCAGGACAGTGGCTGGGGTACGAGCAGTACTTC.

This clonotype has a count of ten or more. This chain links TRBV7-2 with TRBJ1-1; D perhaps matches TRBD1 (5 bases). Looked up from germline, CDR1 is SGHTA and CDR2 is FQGNSA. V lost 2 bases and J lost 12, with 16 bases in between. This CDR3 comprises 13 residues. The CDR3 loop is CASSLTRGSGTFF. In DNA form, the CDR3 reads TGTGCCAGCAGCTTAACCCGAGGGTCAGGGACTTTCTTT.

This clonotype was seen repeatedly, ten times or more. The rearrangement uses TRBV6-6 and TRBJ2-7; 9 bases line up with TRBD1. The CDR3 extends over 15 amino acids. Germline V gene lookup returns CDR1 MNHNY and CDR2 SVGAGI (reference sequence). V dropped 4 bases and J dropped 5; count of bases not matched to a gene: 9. The CDR3 here is CASSSGTGPRDEQYF. CDR3 DNA sequence: TGTGCCAGCAGTTCCGGGACAGGGCCTCGGGACGAGCAGTACTTC.

This clonotype was seen a few times. The chain uses TRBV7-6 and TRBJ2-2; 7 bases align to TRBD2. The V gene's germline CDR1 is SGHVS and CDR2 FNYEAQ. Trimming removed 7 bases from V and 3 bases from J; junction bases left unmatched: 2. The CDR3 spans 13 residues. In nucleotides, the CDR3 is TGTGCCAGCACCCGGGGGGACACCGGGGAGCTGTTTTTT. Residues: CASTRGDTGELFF.

At least ten counts were recorded for this clonotype. This chain links TRBV7-2 with TRBJ1-1; D gene uncertain. Per the germline V gene, CDR1 is SGHTA and CDR2 is FQGNSA. Trimming took off 5 bases at V and 2 bases at J, with 12 bases between the two ends. This CDR3 is built from 14 residues. CDR3 nucleotides: TGTGCCAGCAGCGAGGACGTTCTTAACACTGAAGCTTTCTTT. Residues: CASSEDVLNTEAFF.

To note about this clonotype: A read error may produce the germline difference seen at one junction end. The chain is built from TRBV6-6 and TRBJ1-1; D is unclear. This CDR3 contains 14 residues. The germline V gene encodes CDR1 MNHNY and CDR2 SVGAGI (reference sequence). The CDR3 sequence is CASSYTISNTVAFF. DNA for the CDR3: TGTGCCAGCAGTTACACCATCTCGAACACTGTAGCTTTCTTT.